The rows below give T cell receptor beta chains drawn from one sample of a study of T cell responses to AZD1222 COVID-19 vaccine. Clones were read by immunoSEQ multiplex PCR, and TCRdb kept only the in-frame ones, dropping some. The table lists more than 150,000 clones, 85% to 95% of them singletons. The sample in question was peripheral blood, obtained on day 0 of AZD1222 vaccination. All receptors derive from an adult in good health. The conserved cysteine and the conserved F or W are not part of the CDR3 here.

J | V | CDR3
TRBJ1-2 | TRBV12-3/TRBV12-4 | ASSESGRLSDT
TRBJ2-1 | TRBV28 | ASTPGASSYNEQF
TRBJ2-7 | TRBV2 | ASSAPGGIYEQY
TRBJ1-4 | TRBV5-4 | ASSRGIGPSDEKLF
TRBJ1-1 | TRBV6-5 | ASRILSFDTEAF
TRBJ2-1 | TRBV27 | ASSLSGRASNEQF
TRBJ2-5 | TRBV7-2 | ASSFRPGRETQY
TRBJ1-1 | TRBV9 | ASSAGRRNTEAF
TRBJ1-1 | TRBV5-5 | ASSLERGTEAF
TRBJ2-7 | TRBV5-6 | ASSFRSGRDEQY
TRBJ1-2 | TRBV6-6 | ASSYSFPESYGYT
TRBJ1-5 | TRBV12-3/TRBV12-4 | ASSLMATPQH
TRBJ1-4 | TRBV4-3 | ASSLLGTGDLREKLF
TRBJ1-6 | TRBV3-1/TRBV3-2 | ASRQGLESPLH
TRBJ2-3 | TRBV27 | ASGIRNTDTQY
TRBJ1-2 | TRBV7-9 | ASSFSGPTSNYGYT
TRBJ1-3 | TRBV7-2 | ASSRTGDSGNTIY
TRBJ2-1 | TRBV11-2 | ASSIMNYNEQF
TRBJ2-5 | TRBV11-2 | ASTLLRYWGLYQETQY
TRBJ2-2 | TRBV18 | ASSRDRNTGELF
TRBJ1-1 | TRBV2 | ASSVVETIVTEAF
TRBJ2-1 | TRBV6-5 | ASRTGNPNEQF
TRBJ1-2 | TRBV19 | ASSNYGYT
TRBJ1-2 | TRBV5-8 | ASSLAWDRGDYGYT
TRBJ1-2 | TRBV13 | ASSFNPPGQGRSTYGYT
TRBJ1-1 | TRBV7-3 | ASSLTPGQVALVNTEAF
TRBJ1-5 | TRBV7-2 | ASSLVGGQPQH
TRBJ1-4 | TRBV29-1 | SVDQGGKLF
TRBJ1-2 | TRBV12-3/TRBV12-4 | ASSLARGGYT
TRBJ1-1 | TRBV6-5 | ASSPRYGATEAF
TRBJ2-3 | TRBV19 | ASSGRTGTRDTQY
TRBJ1-3 | TRBV5-8 | ASSFPRRENTIY
TRBJ1-2 | TRBV4-3 | ASSQDRRGGPNYGYT
TRBJ1-5 | TRBV7-9 | ASSLGNSNQPQH
TRBJ1-2 | TRBV6-6 | ASRAGGYGYT
TRBJ2-4 | TRBV7-8 | ASSLINSGQGRTGNIQY
TRBJ1-2 | TRBV29-1 | SVVQNRDSHGYT
TRBJ1-5 | TRBV6-5 | ASSLYLRQPQH
TRBJ1-5 | TRBV7-8 | ASSRIRFSNQPQH
TRBJ1-4 | TRBV5-1 | ASSLGDFNEKLF
TRBJ1-2 | TRBV4-3 | ASSQVGGVAGYT
TRBJ1-1 | TRBV7-9 | ASSLGAGLEAF
TRBJ1-1 | TRBV11-2 | ASSWALNTEAF
TRBJ1-5 | TRBV6-5 | ASRDGLSNQPQH
TRBJ1-5 | TRBV7-2 | ASSFDRGSNQPQH
TRBJ1-1 | TRBV5-1 | ASSLAPMSKRGAF
TRBJ1-5 | TRBV21-1 | ASSKGGKISNQPQH
TRBJ2-7 | TRBV4-2 | ASSPREGGPHEQY
TRBJ1-4 | TRBV3-1/TRBV3-2 | ASSWGTDSPTNEKLF
TRBJ1-2 | TRBV28 | ASSFRSGYGYT
TRBJ2-7 | TRBV11-2 | ASSSVAGTIEQY
TRBJ1-2 | TRBV11-2 | ASSLDQTRTGGYT
TRBJ2-1 | TRBV27 | ASSRGQGAYNEQF
TRBJ1-5 | TRBV28 | ASSSQGRGSNQPQH
TRBJ1-2 | TRBV4-2 | ASSQDRIAYPGYT
TRBJ2-7 | TRBV27 | ASSLSGGPGEQY
TRBJ2-1 | TRBV5-1 | ASSLPGRLAGIYNEQF